This TCR beta chain derives from a study of blood T cells in healthy people across ages. The table lists this clonotype with many counts. What it binds is not known. For the second PCR, which ran for roughly 7 to 11 cycles, a sample-barcoded 5' primer and a J-beta primer mix were used. Tags on each cDNA molecule came from a template-switch adaptor with 12 random nucleotides. CDR3-containing paired-end reads numbered at least 2.5 million in each sample. TCRdb reprocessed the 5' RACE reads with MiXCR, giving one entry per CDR3 protein. In the table there are about 580,000 distinct CDR3 sequences, roughly 48% of which are singletons. This CDR3 has 14 residues. J lost 8 bases, V lost 3 bases, and 5 bases had no gene match. Germline-derived CDR1 and CDR2 are SGHRS and YFSETQ. Study outcomes and limitations: In older individuals, TCR beta diversity per million T cells was lower, falling roughly linearly with age. Investigators treated diversity estimates from one million T cells as underestimates.

The chain is built from TRBV5-1 and TRBJ2-1; 10 bases align to TRBD1. The clonotype was recovered from a man older than 75 in good health. Input material: blood. The CDR3 nucleotides read TGCGCCAGCAGCTCGACAGGGGGCACGGATGAGCAGTTCTTC. Translation: CASSSTGGTDEQFF.